One sample yielded the 16 T cell receptor beta chains listed below, sequenced in a study of human T cells and chemical hapten exposure. Time point defined: patch test 3, about 24 weeks after DPC sensitization. Treatment defined: therapeutic diphenylcyclopropenone sensitization with weekly scalp DPC. TCRdb reanalysed the RACE reads using MiXCR and keeps one entry per CDR3 protein. This sample has about 200,000 distinct CDR3 sequences; under 25% occur once, and the top ten carry approximately 2.3%. Material: whole blood, obtained in connection with sensitization to the hapten diphenylcyclopropenone (DPC). The receptors stem from a woman aged 40 to 55 with alopecia areata. Some clones in this sample may be carry-over from other donors' samples.

The chain couples TRBV27 to TRBJ2-7, with 10 bases matching TRBD1. Germline V gene sequence: CDR1 MNHEY, CDR2 SMNVEV (reference sequence). V trimming: 0 bases; J trimming: 4 bases; junction bases outside the gene matches: 3. CDR3 length: 15 residues. For the CDR3, the DNA is TGTGCCAGCAGTTTATCGACGGGACAGGGGTACGAGCAGTACTTC. Amino acids: CASSLSTGQGYEQYF.

The chain uses TRBV18 and TRBJ2-7; D gene unclear. Looked up from germline, CDR1 is KGHSH and CDR2 is LQKENI. The CDR3 totals 16 residues. V lost 0 bases and J 7 bases, leaving 19 bases between the germline ends. The CDR3 sequence is CASSPPWAPGTGEQYF. The DNA of the CDR3 is TGTGCCAGCTCACCACCGTGGGCACCGGGTACCGGGGAGCAGTACTTC.

This chain connects TRBV28 to TRBJ2-7; unclear D gene. This CDR3 has 15 residues. V lost 4 bases, J lost 2 bases, and 15 bases lay in between. The germline V gene encodes CDR1 MDHEN and CDR2 SYDVKM. CDR3 residues: CASSSRSTPAYEQYF. For the CDR3, the DNA is TGTGCCAGCAGTTCCCGCTCCACGCCCGCCTACGAGCAGTACTTC.

This chain's CDR3 is CASSTRQDGEQYF. In nucleotides, the CDR3 is TGTGCCAGCAGCACCCGACAGGACGGCGAGCAGTACTTC. The V call is TRBV28, the J call TRBJ2-7, with D possibly being TRBD1 (6 bases). Germline-derived CDR1 and CDR2 are MDHEN and SYDVKM. The CDR3 sequence is 13 residues long. V lost 6 bases and J lost 6, with 15 bases in between.

This clonotype was found once. The rearrangement uses TRBV11-1 and TRBJ2-1; 9 nucleotides line up with TRBD2. Germline CDR1 reads SGHAT; CDR2 reads FQDESV (reference sequence). The CDR3 contains 15 residues. J lost 10 bases, V lost 4 bases, and 11 bases had no gene match. Here the CDR3 reads CASSSVAGGIVEQFF. The CDR3 nucleotides read TGTGCCAGCAGCTCGGTGGCGGGGGGGATAGTGGAGCAGTTCTTC.

There are many counts of this clonotype. This chain connects TRBV6-2 or TRBV6-3 to TRBJ2-7, with 7 nucleotides matching TRBD2. Trimming at V came to 5 bases and at J to 7 bases, leaving 11 bases not matched to a gene. The germline gives CDR1 MNHEY, CDR2 SVGEGT. The CDR3 has 14 residues. The CDR3 sequence is CASSPGTIGREQYF. In DNA form, the CDR3 reads TGTGCCAGCAGTCCCGGGACTATTGGCAGGGAGCAGTACTTC.

This clonotype has more than one count but fewer than ten. The rearrangement uses TRBV11-2 and TRBJ2-3; 12 bases map to TRBD2. Germline lookup yields CDR1 SGHAT and CDR2 FQNNGV. J lost 1 base, V lost 4 bases, and 3 bases had no gene match. The CDR3 is 16 amino acids. The CDR3 loop is CASSSRLAGGTDTQYF. CDR3 bases: TGTGCCAGCAGCTCGAGACTAGCGGGAGGCACAGATACGCAGTATTTT.

This clonotype appeared a few times. CDR3 sequence: CASSDSAGVNHEQFF. DNA for the CDR3: TGTGCCAGCAGTGACTCAGCGGGAGTCAACCATGAGCAGTTCTTC. This chain links TRBV6-4 with TRBJ2-1; 8 bases are a match to TRBD2. The CDR3 consists of 15 residues. Per the germline V gene, CDR1 is MRHNA and CDR2 is SNTAGT. Germline trimming cut 0 bases from V and 8 bases from J; bases unmatched to any gene: 6.

The V and J genes are TRBV7-9 and TRBJ1-4; no clear D. Per germline, CDR1 SEHNR and CDR2 FQNEAQ (reference sequence). Between the trimmed V and J ends, which lost 8 bases and 8 bases, there was a span of 15 bases. CDR3 size: 13 residues. The CDR3 sequence: CASARWSEEKLFF. In nucleotides, the CDR3 is TGTGCCAGCGCGCGGTGGTCAGAAGAAAAACTGTTTTTT.

This clonotype was observed a handful of times. J is TRBJ1-5 and V is TRBV20-1; D not resolved. CDR1 is DFQATT, CDR2 SNEGSKA, per germline (reference sequence). V was pared by 1 base and J by 3 bases, with 10 bases between. There are 14 residues in the CDR3. Written as DNA, the CDR3 is TGCAGTGCTAGAGTGGTCGGCTTCAATCAGCCCCAGCATTTT. This encodes CSARVVGFNQPQHF.

This chain connects TRBV4-2 to TRBJ1-2, with 9 bases identical to TRBD1. Germline values: CDR1 LGHNA, CDR2 YNFKEQ. Trimming took 1 base from V and 8 from J; bases not matched to a gene: 8. The length of the CDR3 is 15 residues. CDR3 residues: CASSQVRDRVKGYTF. CDR3 nucleotide sequence: TGTGCCAGCAGCCAAGTCCGGGACAGGGTAAAAGGCTACACCTTC.

This clonotype was seen ten or more times. The V gene is TRBV29-1, the J gene TRBJ1-2; no clear D. CDR1 is SQVTM and CDR2 is ANQGSEA in the germline V gene. Trimming stripped 2 bases from V and 3 bases from J, with 4 bases between. This CDR3 has 11 residues. Here the CDR3 reads CSVEWDYGYTF. CDR3 nucleotides: TGCAGCGTTGAATGGGACTATGGCTACACCTTC.

The rearrangement links TRBV5-6 to TRBJ2-7, with 7 bases that match TRBD2. The germline gives CDR1 SGHDT, CDR2 YYEEEE. The CDR3 is 16 amino acids. The V segment lost 0 bases and the J segment 1 base; nucleotides outside the gene matches: 7. The CDR3 DNA follows: TGTGCCAGCAGCTTGGGAGCGGGGACCGCTTCCTACGAGCAGTACTTC. Encoded protein: CASSLGAGTASYEQYF.

This clonotype appeared a few times. The chain has TRBV11-2 and TRBJ2-3; 7 bases are a match to TRBD2. Unmatched junction bases numbered 2, after V lost 5 bases and J lost 3 bases. CDR3 length: 13 amino acids. Germline V lookup: CDR1 SGHAT, CDR2 FQNNGV. CDR3 region: CASSLLATDTQYF. The CDR3 DNA reads TGTGCCAGCAGCCTACTAGCGACAGATACGCAGTATTTT.

This chain links TRBV25-1 with TRBJ1-2; 9 bases match TRBD1. This CDR3 has 15 amino acids. From germline, CDR1 is MGHDK and CDR2 SYGVNS. Trimming cost V 4 bases and J 8 bases; bases outside gene matches: 11. The CDR3 nucleotides are TGTGCCAGCAGTGGAACCGGGACAGGGCATCAGGGCTACACCTTC. Residues: CASSGTGTGHQGYTF.

Here the CDR3 reads CASMVARGPDTQYF. In DNA, the CDR3 is TGTGCCAGCATGGTGGCCAGAGGCCCAGATACGCAGTATTTT. The V gene is TRBV7-9, the J gene TRBJ2-3; no firm D call. The CDR3 covers 14 residues. V lost 7 bases and J lost 4, with 15 bases in between. CDR1 and CDR2 from the germline V gene are SEHNR and FQNEAQ (reference sequence).